This is a list of T cell receptor beta chains from one sample in a study of blood T cell repertoires in COVID-19. Profiled with immunoSEQ multiplex PCR; TCRdb holds only in-frame clones, not every one. The table records under 400,000 clones, 80% to 90% of them present only once. The sequencing input was peripheral blood. The receptors here all came from a woman in her thirties with COVID-19, enrolled during active disease. Each CDR3 is given with its conserved first and last residue. Each record gives: V gene, clone size, J gene, D gene, CDR3 protein, CDR3 DNA. The D gene is left open where the match is weak. Size is omitted from some rows. Given values are once, few, many or a class for expanded clones.

V: TRBV5-6
size: -
J: TRBJ2-7
D: TRBD2
CDR3: CASSLRLAHYEQYF
DNA: TGTGCCAGCAGCTTGAGACTAGCCCACTACGAGCAGTACTTC

V: TRBV5-6
size: -
J: TRBJ2-5
D: TRBD2
CDR3: CASGLALAGFLETQYF
DNA: TGTGCCAGCGGCCTGGCGCTAGCGGGATTCTTGGAGACCCAGTACTTC

V: TRBV5-4
size: -
J: TRBJ1-2
D: TRBD1
CDR3: CASSIDQGVHGYTF
DNA: TGTGCCAGCAGCATAGACCAGGGGGTCCATGGCTACACCTTC

V: TRBV11-2
size: -
J: TRBJ2-7
D: TRBD2
CDR3: CASSRSGTRSDEQYF
DNA: TGTGCCAGCAGCCGATCGGGGACTAGATCGGACGAGCAGTACTTC

V: TRBV6-1
size: many
J: TRBJ2-3
D: TRBD1
CDR3: CASSDTPGQGADTQYF
DNA: TGTGCCAGCAGTGACACCCCGGGACAGGGGGCAGATACGCAGTATTTT

V: TRBV28
size: -
J: TRBJ2-7
D: -
CDR3: CASSFPGPSYEQYF
DNA: TGTGCCAGCAGTTTTCCAGGGCCCTCCTACGAGCAGTACTTC

V: TRBV29-1
size: -
J: TRBJ2-3
D: TRBD2
CDR3: CSVLAGDGDTQYF
DNA: TGCAGCGTTCTAGCGGGAGATGGAGATACGCAGTATTTT

V: TRBV5-4
size: many
J: TRBJ2-1
D: TRBD2
CDR3: CASSLGREGLYNEQFF
DNA: TGTGCCAGCAGCTTGGGGCGGGAGGGCCTCTACAATGAGCAGTTCTTC

V: TRBV30
size: -
J: TRBJ1-5
D: TRBD1
CDR3: CAWASDRVLQPQHF
DNA: TGTGCCTGGGCCTCGGACAGGGTGTTGCAGCCCCAGCATTTT

V: TRBV5-4
size: -
J: TRBJ2-4
D: -
CDR3: CASSSSTTGYNIQYF
DNA: TGTGCCAGCAGCTCTTCAACCACAGGGTACAACATTCAGTACTTC

V: TRBV24-1
size: -
J: TRBJ2-1
D: TRBD1
CDR3: CATSKSPGQYNEQFF
DNA: TGTGCCACCAGTAAATCTCCGGGACAGTACAATGAGCAGTTCTTC

V: TRBV28
size: -
J: TRBJ2-1
D: -
CDR3: CASSLGLTLSYNEQFF
DNA: TGTGCCAGCAGTTTGGGACTTACCCTCTCCTACAATGAGCAGTTCTTC

V: TRBV20-1
size: -
J: TRBJ2-1
D: TRBD2
CDR3: CSATGTSNQFF
DNA: TGCAGTGCCACCGGGACTAGTAATCAGTTCTTC

V: TRBV7-9
size: -
J: TRBJ1-2
D: -
CDR3: CASSSSSGGGTNYGYTF
DNA: TGTGCCAGCAGCTCGTCATCGGGGGGAGGTACTAACTATGGCTACACCTTC

V: TRBV4-1
size: -
J: TRBJ1-1
D: TRBD1
CDR3: CASSPGQGGTEAFF
DNA: TGCGCCAGCAGCCCGGGACAGGGGGGCACTGAAGCTTTCTTT

V: TRBV28
size: -
J: TRBJ2-2
D: TRBD2
CDR3: CAILAGEYTGELFF
DNA: TGTGCCATCCTAGCGGGAGAGTACACCGGGGAGCTGTTTTTT

V: TRBV4-1
size: -
J: TRBJ2-7
D: -
CDR3: CASSLTNSETYEQYF
DNA: TGCGCCAGCAGCTTAACCAATAGTGAAACCTACGAGCAGTACTTC

V: TRBV7-9
size: few
J: TRBJ1-5
D: TRBD1
CDR3: CASKGQPNQPQHF
DNA: TGTGCCAGCAAGGGACAGCCCAATCAGCCCCAGCATTTT

V: TRBV7-9
size: -
J: TRBJ2-7
D: TRBD2
CDR3: CASSPGLAGASGYF
DNA: TGTGCCAGCAGCCCGGGACTAGCGGGAGCCAGTGGATACTTC

V: TRBV5-5
size: -
J: TRBJ2-2
D: -
CDR3: CASSLSSSTGELFF
DNA: TGTGCCAGCAGCCTGTCTTCGTCCACCGGGGAGCTGTTTTTT

V: TRBV4-3
size: many
J: TRBJ2-7
D: -
CDR3: CASSRGRRSYEQYF
DNA: TGCGCCAGCAGCCGGGGGCGTAGGTCCTACGAGCAGTACTTC

V: TRBV4-1
size: -
J: TRBJ2-1
D: -
CDR3: CASSPILGASEFF
DNA: TGCGCCAGCAGCCCCATTTTAGGGGCCTCAGAGTTCTTC

V: TRBV30
size: -
J: TRBJ2-3
D: -
CDR3: CAWQRTSVGDTQYF
DNA: TGTGCCTGGCAGCGGACCTCAGTGGGAGATACGCAGTATTTT

V: TRBV5-1
size: -
J: TRBJ2-3
D: -
CDR3: CASSLSLDTQYF
DNA: TGCGCCAGCAGTCTTTCCCTCGATACGCAGTATTTT

V: TRBV27
size: -
J: TRBJ2-1
D: TRBD2
CDR3: CASGVGSGSTTYNEQFF
DNA: TGTGCCAGCGGCGTCGGTAGCGGGAGTACCACCTACAATGAGCAGTTCTTC

V: TRBV29-1
size: -
J: TRBJ2-7
D: TRBD2
CDR3: CSVGGAGDPYEQYF
DNA: TGCAGCGTTGGGGGTGCGGGAGATCCCTACGAGCAGTACTTC

V: TRBV29-1
size: -
J: TRBJ2-1
D: TRBD2
CDR3: CSVIAGEDEQFF
DNA: TGCAGCGTCATAGCGGGAGAGGATGAGCAGTTCTTC

V: TRBV7-2
size: -
J: TRBJ2-3
D: TRBD1
CDR3: CASSSTGLRTDTQYF
DNA: TGTGCCAGCAGTTCGACAGGGCTACGCACAGATACGCAGTATTTT

V: TRBV5-1
size: -
J: TRBJ1-2
D: TRBD1
CDR3: CASWDSASYGYTF
DNA: TGCGCCAGCTGGGACAGCGCCAGCTATGGCTACACCTTC

V: TRBV10-2
size: -
J: TRBJ2-1
D: TRBD2
CDR3: CASRASGRSNEQFF
DNA: TGCGCCAGCAGGGCTAGCGGGAGGAGTAATGAGCAGTTCTTC

V: TRBV28
size: -
J: TRBJ2-3
D: -
CDR3: CASSFITDTQYF
DNA: TGTGCCAGCAGTTTCATCACAGATACGCAGTATTTT

V: TRBV4-3
size: -
J: TRBJ1-6
D: TRBD1
CDR3: CASSQLWTGESPLHF
DNA: TGCGCCAGCAGCCAATTGTGGACAGGGGAATCACCCCTCCACTTT

V: TRBV2
size: -
J: TRBJ2-1
D: -
CDR3: CASRLLGSVNEQFF
DNA: TGTGCCAGCAGGTTACTAGGATCTGTCAATGAGCAGTTCTTC

V: TRBV19
size: -
J: TRBJ2-1
D: TRBD2
CDR3: CASSPRLAEIYNEQFF
DNA: TGTGCCAGTAGTCCCCGACTAGCGGAGATATACAATGAGCAGTTCTTC

V: TRBV18
size: -
J: TRBJ1-5
D: -
CDR3: CASSPDSVNQPQHF
DNA: TGTGCCAGCTCACCTGACTCAGTCAATCAGCCCCAGCATTTT

V: TRBV19
size: once
J: TRBJ1-1
D: TRBD1
CDR3: CASSIQGDTEAFF
DNA: TGTGCCAGTAGTATACAGGGGGACACTGAAGCTTTCTTT

V: TRBV2
size: few
J: TRBJ1-1
D: -
CDR3: CASGRQENTEAFF
DNA: TGTGCCAGCGGACGACAGGAAAACACTGAAGCTTTCTTT

V: TRBV6-5
size: -
J: TRBJ2-7
D: TRBD1
CDR3: CASSYGTGGSYEQYF
DNA: TGTGCCAGCAGTTACGGGACAGGGGGCTCCTACGAGCAGTACTTC